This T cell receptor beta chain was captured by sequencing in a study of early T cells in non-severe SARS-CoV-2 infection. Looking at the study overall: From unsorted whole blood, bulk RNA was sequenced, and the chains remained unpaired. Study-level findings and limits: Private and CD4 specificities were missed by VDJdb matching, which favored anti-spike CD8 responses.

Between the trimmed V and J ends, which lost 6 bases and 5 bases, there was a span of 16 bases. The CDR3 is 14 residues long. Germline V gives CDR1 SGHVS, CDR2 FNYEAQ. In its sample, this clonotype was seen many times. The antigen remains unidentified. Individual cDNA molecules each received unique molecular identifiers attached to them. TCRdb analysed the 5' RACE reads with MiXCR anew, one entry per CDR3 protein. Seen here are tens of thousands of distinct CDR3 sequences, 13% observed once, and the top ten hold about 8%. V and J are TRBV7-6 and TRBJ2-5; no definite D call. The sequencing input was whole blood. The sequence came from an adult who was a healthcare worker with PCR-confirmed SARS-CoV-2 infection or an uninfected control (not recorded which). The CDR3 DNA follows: TGTGCCAGCAGTCGTAGCCATACGGGTGAGACCCAGTACTTC. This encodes CASSRSHTGETQYF.